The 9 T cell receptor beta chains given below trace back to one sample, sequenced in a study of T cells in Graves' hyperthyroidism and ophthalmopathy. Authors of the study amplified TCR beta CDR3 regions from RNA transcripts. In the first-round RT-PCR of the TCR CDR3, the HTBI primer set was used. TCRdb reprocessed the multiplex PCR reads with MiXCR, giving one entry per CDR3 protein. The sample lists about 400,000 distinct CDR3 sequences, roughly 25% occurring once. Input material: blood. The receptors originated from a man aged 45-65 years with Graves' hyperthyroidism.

The chain's CDR3 is CASSGGTGGRTNEKLFF. The CDR3 bases are TGCGCCAGCAGCGGCGGGACAGGGGGTCGGACTAATGAAAAACTGTTTTTT. This rearrangement joins TRBV5-1 to TRBJ1-4; TRBD1 aligns across 11 bases. Germline trimming cut 4 bases from V and 2 bases from J; bases unmatched to any gene: 7. CDR3 size: 17 residues. Germline CDR1 SGHRS, CDR2 YFSETQ.

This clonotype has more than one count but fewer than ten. In DNA, the CDR3 is TGTGCCAGTAGTATTACCGGGACAGGGGTAGACGGCTACACCTTC. It is translated as CASSITGTGVDGYTF. This chain links TRBV19 with TRBJ1-2; TRBD1 agrees at 10 bases. V lost 3 bases to trimming and J lost 8 bases; unmatched junction nucleotides: 9. The germline CDR1 and CDR2 sequences are LNHDA and SQIVND (reference sequence). This CDR3 is built from 15 residues.

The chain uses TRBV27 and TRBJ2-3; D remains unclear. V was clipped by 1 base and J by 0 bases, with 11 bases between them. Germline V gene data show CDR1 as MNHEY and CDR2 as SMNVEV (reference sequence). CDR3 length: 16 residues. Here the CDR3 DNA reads TGTGCCAGCAGTTTATGGGGTAGCCCTAGCACAGATACGCAGTATTTT. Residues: CASSLWGSPSTDTQYF.

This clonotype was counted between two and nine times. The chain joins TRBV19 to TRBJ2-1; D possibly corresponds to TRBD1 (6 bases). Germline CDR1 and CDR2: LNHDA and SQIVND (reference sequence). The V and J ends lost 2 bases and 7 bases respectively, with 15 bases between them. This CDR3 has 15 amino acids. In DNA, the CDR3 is TGTGCCAGTAGTATATCAGGGGATGTTAAGAATGAGCAGTTCTTC. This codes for CASSISGDVKNEQFF.

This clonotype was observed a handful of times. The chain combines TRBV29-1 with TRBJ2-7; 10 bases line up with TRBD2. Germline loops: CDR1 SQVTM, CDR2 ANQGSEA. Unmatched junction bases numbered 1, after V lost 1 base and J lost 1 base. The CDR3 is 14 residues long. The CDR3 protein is CSVEGLAGSYEQYF. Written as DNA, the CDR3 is TGCAGCGTTGAAGGACTAGCGGGTTCCTACGAGCAGTACTTC.

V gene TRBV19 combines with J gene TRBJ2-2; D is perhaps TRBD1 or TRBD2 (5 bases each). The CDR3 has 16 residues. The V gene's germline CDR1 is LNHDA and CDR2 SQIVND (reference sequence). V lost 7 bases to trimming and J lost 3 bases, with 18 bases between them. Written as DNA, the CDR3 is TGTGCCAGTATCGACAACCCCGGGACGGACACCGGGGAGCTGTTTTTT. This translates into CASIDNPGTDTGELFF.

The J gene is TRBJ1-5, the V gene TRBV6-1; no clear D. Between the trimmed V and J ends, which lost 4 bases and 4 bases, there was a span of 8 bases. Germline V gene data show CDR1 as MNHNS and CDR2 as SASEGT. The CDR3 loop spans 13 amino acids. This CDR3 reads CASSVTDNQPQHF. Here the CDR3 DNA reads TGTGCCAGCAGTGTAACAGATAATCAGCCCCAGCATTTT.

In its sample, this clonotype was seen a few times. DNA of the CDR3: TGTGCCTGGAGTGGTAGTCGGGGGGAAAAACTGTTTTTT. Its translation: CAWSGSRGEKLFF. The rearrangement links TRBV30 to TRBJ1-4, with D perhaps matching TRBD1 (5 bases). V lost 1 base and J 8 bases, leaving 11 bases between the germline ends. CDR1 is GTSNPN, CDR2 SVGIG, per germline (reference sequence). CDR3 length: 13 residues.

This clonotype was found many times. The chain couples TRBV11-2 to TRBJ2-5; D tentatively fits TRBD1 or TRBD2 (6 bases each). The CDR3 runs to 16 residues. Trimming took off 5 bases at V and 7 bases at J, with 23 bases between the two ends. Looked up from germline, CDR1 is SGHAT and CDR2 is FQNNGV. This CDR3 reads CASSTGRQERAGTQYF. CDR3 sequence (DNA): TGTGCCAGCAGCACCGGGAGACAGGAACGGGCGGGGACCCAGTACTTC.